The 12 T cell receptor beta chains listed next were all sequenced from one sample in a study of OX40 agonist ivuxolimab in advanced cancers. Repertoires were generated with immunoSEQ multiplex PCR, while TCRdb's copy carries only in-frame clones and drops some. The table lists under 85,000 clones, 85% of them singletons, with 2.5% to 3.5% in the top ten. Specimen: CD4+ or CD8+ T cells sorted from blood, collected in a trial of the OX40 agonist ivuxolimab. These receptors originate from an adult with an advanced solid tumor such as melanoma, head and neck, liver or kidney cancer.

The DNA of the CDR3 is TGTGCCAGCAGCTTGGCCGCAGGGCGATCCTACAATGAGCAGTTCTTC. Translation gives CASSLAAGRSYNEQFF. This chain uses TRBV5-5 with TRBJ2-1, with TRBD1 as a possible D gene (5 bases). The CDR3 is 16 residues long. Germline CDR1 is SGHKS and CDR2 is YYEKEE (reference sequence). V dropped 0 bases and J dropped 1 base, with 11 bases sitting between them.

V usage is TRBV30 and J usage is TRBJ1-6, with D unresolved. The CDR3 totals 14 residues. Trimming left V 1 base short and J 10 bases short, with 14 bases between. Looked up from germline, CDR1 is GTSNPN and CDR2 is SVGIG (reference sequence). The CDR3 DNA follows: TGTGCCTGGAGTGGGGGTAGATCCGGGTCACCCCTCCACTTT. Translation gives CAWSGGRSGSPLHF.

This clone was counted between two and nine times. This chain joins TRBV29-1 and TRBJ2-3; D is perhaps TRBD1 (6 bases). The CDR3 length is 11 residues. Germline lookup yields CDR1 SQVTM and CDR2 ANQGSEA. V shed 6 bases and J shed 6 bases, with 10 bases lying between them. The DNA of the CDR3 is TGCAGCGTGACCACAGGGGATACGCAGTATTTT. Translation gives CSVTTGDTQYF.

This chain links TRBV2 with TRBJ1-1; 12 bases align to TRBD1. Germline assignment: CDR1 SNHLY and CDR2 FYNNEI. The CDR3 runs to 14 residues. Unmatched junction bases numbered 4, after V lost 7 bases and J lost 4 bases. The CDR3 protein is CASNLGQGATEAFF. CDR3 sequence (DNA): TGTGCCAGCAACCTGGGACAGGGGGCCACTGAAGCTTTCTTT.

The chain joins TRBV5-4 to TRBJ2-7; D is tentatively TRBD1 or TRBD2 (5 bases each). Germline V gives CDR1 SGHNT, CDR2 YYREEE (reference sequence). The CDR3 has 15 residues. With 4 bases removed from V and 3 bases from J, the gap between germline ends came to 17 bases. CDR3 loop: CASSQGWLAGYEQYF. CDR3 sequence (DNA): TGTGCCAGCAGCCAGGGTTGGCTAGCAGGCTACGAGCAGTACTTC.

This chain uses TRBV10-3 with TRBJ2-7; possible D gene TRBD1, 6 bases. The CDR3 has 12 amino acids. The ends were cut back, 6 bases at V and 3 bases at J, with 9 bases in the middle. CDR1 and CDR2 (germline): ENHRY, SYGVKD. The CDR3 bases are TGTGCCATCAGCGAACAGGGCTACGAGCAGTACTTC. Protein: CAISEQGYEQYF.

The rearrangement joins TRBV9 to TRBJ2-1; no reliable D call. Trimming removed 1 base from V and 9 bases from J, with 11 bases in between. Per germline, CDR1 SGDLS and CDR2 YYNGEE. The CDR3 has 13 residues. CDR3 DNA: TGTGCCAGCAGCGTAAAAACTGGGGTTGAGCAGTTCTTC. Translated: CASSVKTGVEQFF.

V is TRBV4-2 and J is TRBJ1-1, with D perhaps matching TRBD1 (6 bases). This CDR3 comprises 14 residues. Germline CDR1 reads LGHNA; CDR2 reads YNFKEQ. Trimming shortened V by 0 bases and J by 5 bases, and 10 bases separated the two germline ends. Here the CDR3 reads CASSQEWRGTEAFF. The CDR3 DNA is TGTGCCAGCAGCCAAGAGTGGAGGGGGACTGAAGCTTTCTTT.

J is TRBJ1-2 and V is TRBV21-1; TRBD1, the D gene given by the table, was not confirmed from the DNA. TRBV21-1 is designated a pseudogene. This CDR3 region has 19 residues. CDR3 nucleotides: TGTGCCAGCAGCAAAGATAAGGTCGGTTTGGCAGGGTTCGACTATGGCTACACCTTC. Its protein product is CASSKDKVGLAGFDYGYTF.

The J gene is TRBJ1-1, the V gene TRBV7-2; weak D call: TRBD1 (6 bases). The ends were cut back, 3 bases at V and 11 bases at J, with 16 bases in the middle. This CDR3 is 13 amino acids long. Germline CDR1 reads SGHTA; CDR2 reads FQGNSA. This chain's CDR3 is CASSLTGSPLAFF. CDR3 sequence (DNA): TGTGCCAGCAGCTTGACAGGTTCCCCATTGGCTTTCTTT.

This CDR3 reads CASSLDPGGGWETQYF. Written as DNA, the CDR3 is TGCGCCAGCAGCTTGGACCCGGGTGGTGGCTGGGAGACCCAGTACTTC. This rearrangement joins TRBV5-1 to TRBJ2-5; no clear D. Germline CDR1 and CDR2: SGHRS and YFSETQ. The CDR3 contains 16 residues. V was pared by 0 bases and J by 5 bases, with 17 bases between. The full variable domain, completed using reference TRBV5-1 and TRBJ2-5, is KAGVTQTPRYLIKTRGQQVTLSCSPISGHRSVSWYQQTPGQGLQFLFEYFSETQRNKGNFPGRFSGRQFSNSRSEMNVSTLELGDSALYLCASSLDPGGGWETQYFGPGTRLLVL.

The chain joins TRBV13 to TRBJ2-5; 7 nucleotides match TRBD1. The germline V gene encodes CDR1 PRHDT and CDR2 FYEKMQ (reference sequence). The CDR3 runs 14 residues. J was trimmed by 5 bases and V by 4 bases; bases with no gene match: 7. CDR3 sequence: CASSSWTGGETQYF. The CDR3 DNA is TGTGCCAGCAGCTCGTGGACAGGCGGGGAGACCCAGTACTTC.